This T cell receptor beta chain was sequenced for a study of Graves' ophthalmopathy and Graves' hyperthyroidism. CDR1 SNHLY and CDR2 FYNNEI come from the germline V gene. There are 14 residues in the CDR3. V was shortened by 6 bases and J by 7 bases, with 16 bases between the two germline ends. The study amplified TCR beta CDR3 regions using RNA transcripts. HTBI-primed RT-PCR formed the first round, and a multiplex PCR formed the second. TCRdb reprocessed the multiplex PCR reads via MiXCR and lists one record per CDR3 protein. The table shows about 400,000 distinct CDR3 sequences, with 15% to 20% occurring only once. Other autoimmune diseases, uncontrolled infections, pregnancy or lactation led to the exclusion of patients.

The V call is TRBV2, the J call TRBJ1-5; no clear D gene. The sequenced material came from peripheral blood. The clonotype comes from a woman in her late teens or twenties with Graves' ophthalmopathy. DNA for the CDR3: TGTGCCAGCAGGGACGGATTCTCGGGCCAGCCCCAGCATTTT. Residues: CASRDGFSGQPQHF.